This TCR beta chain came from a study of shared clonotypes between healthy human individuals. For the study at large: Researchers assigned three CD4 naive, three CD4 memory, two CD8 naive and one CD8 memory plate to each donor.

The CDR3 has 12 amino acids. Trimming cost V 5 bases and J 3 bases, with 8 bases left between them. Germline CDR1 reads LNHDA; CDR2 reads SQIVND (reference sequence). Naive CD8 isolation took CD45RO-negative cells positively selected for CCR7 and excluded terminally differentiated effector memory CD45RA+ cells. Each sorted subset replicate got 200 ng genomic DNA, 30,000 or so genomes. Using immunoSEQ multiplex PCR, the repertoire was profiled, and TCRdb retains in-frame clones only, with some absent. The sample consists of a few million clones, around 93% of them appearing once. This clone has a single count.

V is TRBV19 and J is TRBJ2-7; tentatively, D is TRBD1 (6 bases). The clonotype comes from a man between 18 and 29 years old in good health. Some clones in this sample may be carry-over from other donors' samples. Sequenced material: naive CD8+ T cells from PBMCs. For the CDR3, the DNA is TGTGCCAGTAGTGGGGGCAACTACGAGCAGTACTTC. Translating gives CASSGGNYEQYF.